The next 4 T cell receptor beta chains were all read from a single sample in a study of T cell changes during pregnancy in multiple sclerosis. Method: immunoSEQ multiplex PCR; TCRdb's copy keeps in-frame clones and lacks some. In the table there are about 77,000 clones, about 93% of which are singletons. Specimen: peripheral blood, collected after pregnancy. The receptors were sampled from a female donor in good health, enrolled as a control in a pregnancy study.

V and J are TRBV7-2 and TRBJ1-5; TRBD1 matches at 7 bases. Looked up from germline, CDR1 is SGHTA and CDR2 is FQGNSA. The CDR3 covers 16 residues. The V segment lost 3 bases and the J segment 0 bases; nucleotides outside the gene matches: 5. The CDR3 DNA reads TGTGCCAGCAGCTTGTGGGACAGTCGTAGCAATCAGCCCCAGCATTTT. It specifies CASSLWDSRSNQPQHF.

The chain joins TRBV9 to TRBJ2-7; 7 nucleotides line up with TRBD2. With V trimmed by 0 bases and J by 2 bases, 8 bases remained unmatched. CDR1 is SGDLS and CDR2 is YYNGEE in the germline V gene. The CDR3 length is 16 residues. CDR3 sequence reads: CASSVGAGVQAYEQYF. DNA for the CDR3: TGTGCCAGCAGCGTAGGGGCGGGAGTACAAGCCTACGAGCAGTACTTC.

The V and J genes are TRBV10-3 and TRBJ2-1; tentatively, D is TRBD2 (6 bases). The germline V gene has CDR1 ENHRY and CDR2 SYGVKD. V shed 9 bases and J shed 7 bases, with 16 bases lying between them. There are 13 residues in the CDR3. The CDR3 is CAINTGSLNEQFF. CDR3 coding DNA: TGTGCCATAAACACCGGGAGTTTAAATGAGCAGTTCTTC.

A single count supports this clone. The chain has TRBV5-6 and TRBJ2-7; 9 bases line up with TRBD2. Germline V lookup: CDR1 SGHDT, CDR2 YYEEEE. After removal of 4 bases from V and 2 bases from J, the junction contained 4 bases not matched to a gene. This CDR3 region has 14 residues. The CDR3 nucleotides are TGTGCCAGCAGCCGGCTAGCGGGGCCCTACGAGCAGTACTTC. It encodes CASSRLAGPYEQYF.